This T cell receptor beta chain came from a study of Ad26.COV2.S vaccination and SARS-CoV-2 variants. Study-wide findings and caveats: Vaccine and placebo recipients had similar non-spike TCR breadth.

Indicated treatment: some 19 received Ad26.COV2.S at low or high dose, single or two shots; roughly five received placebo; per-sample allocation not given. At day 63 after the first vaccine or placebo injection, samples were drawn. About this clone: Its antigen is not known.

Using immunoSEQ multiplex PCR, the repertoire was profiled, and TCRdb retains in-frame clones only, with some absent. The profile shows approximately 460,000 clones, roughly 87% of them singletons. The sequence derives from a person aged 18-65 years who received the Ad26.COV2.S COVID-19 vaccine or a placebo. This sample comprised peripheral blood, obtained in a trial of Ad26.COV2.S vaccine versus placebo.

The CDR3 bases are TGTGCCAGCTCGGGACAGGGTACAGATACGCAGTATTTT. Its protein product is CASSGQGTDTQYF. The chain uses TRBV2 and TRBJ2-3; 9 bases align to TRBD1. The ends lost 8 bases at V and 3 bases at J; junction bases unmatched: 3. This CDR3 is built from 13 residues. Germline CDR1 and CDR2: SNHLY and FYNNEI.